This T cell receptor (beta chain) derives from a study of cytomegalovirus exposure and HLA in healthy donors. Study observations and caveats: A link between a missense DCLRE1C variant and TCR beta V- and J-gene trimming emerged from a later analysis. Several V segments, TRBV6-2 and TRBV6-3 among them, could not be told apart and were dropped.

The PCR was carried out with 60 Vbeta primers and 13 Jbeta primers. Using immunoSEQ multiplex PCR, the repertoire was profiled, and TCRdb retains in-frame clones only, with some absent. Of about 150,000 clones listed, roughly 9.7% are singletons. Trimming removed 4 bases from V and 15 bases from J, with 22 bases in between. This CDR3 spans 14 amino acids. The V gene's germline CDR1 is MNHEY and CDR2 SVGAGI. This clone was found a few times. Antigen: not known. J is TRBJ1-3 and V is TRBV6-5; perhaps TRBD1 as D (6 bases). The sample was PBMCs. The sequence derives from a man aged 50-59 years in good health and CMV-seronegative. CDR3 sequence: CASSSRRDGDKGYF. CDR3 DNA sequence: TGTGCCAGCAGTTCCCGCCGGGACGGGGACAAAGGATATTTT.